Below are 20 T cell receptor beta chains sequenced from a single sample in a study of shared clonotypes between healthy human individuals. TCRdb keeps only in-frame clones here, not all; method: immunoSEQ multiplex PCR. The table has about 1.5 million clones, roughly 96% seen once. The sample was naive CD4+ T cells sorted from blood. Subset reported: CD45RA+ positively selected. These receptors originate from a man under 40 in good health.

CDR3 DNA sequence: TGTGCCAGCAGCTCTACTAGCACCGGGGAGCTGTTTTTT. Its protein product is CASSSTSTGELFF. This sequence joins TRBV11-3 and TRBJ2-2; D may be TRBD2 (5 bases). Germline lookup yields CDR1 SGHNT and CDR2 YENEEA. The CDR3 contains 13 residues. V was trimmed by 4 bases and J by 4 bases, leaving 7 bases between them.

The chain is built from TRBV19 and TRBJ1-1; maybe TRBD1 (5 bases). This CDR3 is 14 amino acids long. Trimming cost V 6 bases and J 5 bases, with 16 bases left between them. Germline assignment: CDR1 LNHDA and CDR2 SQIVND (reference sequence). The CDR3 spells CASRWLGAKTEAFF. For the CDR3, the DNA is TGTGCCAGTAGGTGGCTAGGGGCTAAAACTGAAGCTTTCTTT.

V is TRBV5-6 and J is TRBJ2-3; 7 bases are shared with TRBD1. From germline, CDR1 is SGHDT and CDR2 YYEEEE. V shed 0 bases and J 5 bases; nucleotides not matched to a gene: 6. CDR3 length equals 15 residues. The CDR3: CASSLALAGGDTQYF. CDR3 bases: TGTGCCAGCAGCTTGGCTCTAGCAGGGGGAGATACGCAGTATTTT.

This clone was counted a single time. The chain employs TRBV6-4 and TRBJ1-1; D is uncertain. Germline lookup yields CDR1 MRHNA and CDR2 SNTAGT. CDR3 length equals 11 residues. The V and J ends lost 3 bases and 8 bases respectively, with 7 bases between them. The DNA of the CDR3 is TGTGCCAGCAGTGAGGGCAGGGAAGCTTTCTTT. Translated: CASSEGREAFF.

This clone has just one count. The V and J genes are TRBV9 and TRBJ2-1, with 9 positions matching TRBD2. The CDR3 spans 18 residues. Unmatched junction bases numbered 12, after V lost 0 bases and J lost 5 bases. The germline V gene has CDR1 SGDLS and CDR2 YYNGEE. CDR3 sequence: CASSVVPGGLAGDNEQFF. The DNA of the CDR3 is TGTGCCAGCAGCGTAGTTCCAGGTGGATTAGCGGGGGACAATGAGCAGTTCTTC.

This chain connects TRBV2 to TRBJ2-5; possibly TRBD2 for D (5 bases). Deletions cut 0 bases from V and 13 bases from J, with 9 bases between. The CDR3 is 11 residues long. The germline CDR1 and CDR2 sequences are SNHLY and FYNNEI. DNA of the CDR3: TGTGCCAGCAGTGAAGCGGACTCCCGGTACTTC. Protein sequence: CASSEADSRYF.

The V and J genes are TRBV11-2 and TRBJ2-1; D is undetermined. Trimming removed 0 bases from V and 2 bases from J, with 8 bases in between. This CDR3 contains 15 residues. Germline lookup yields CDR1 SGHAT and CDR2 FQNNGV. DNA of the CDR3: TGTGCCAGCAGCTTAGAATCGACTCCCTACAATGAGCAGTTCTTC. Translating it yields CASSLESTPYNEQFF.

J is TRBJ2-1 and V is TRBV18, with D possibly TRBD1 on 7 matching bases. This CDR3 is built from 15 residues. CDR1 KGHSH and CDR2 LQKENI come from the germline V gene. V lost 2 bases, J lost 5 bases, and 13 bases lay in between. The CDR3 DNA follows: TGTGCCAGCTCACCAAAGGCGGGACAGCACAATGAGCAGTTCTTC. It yields the protein CASSPKAGQHNEQFF.

The chain recombines TRBV7-6 with TRBJ2-2, with 7 bases identical to TRBD1. Germline CDR1 reads SGHVS; CDR2 reads FNYEAQ. The V segment lost 2 bases and the J segment 6 bases; nucleotides outside the gene matches: 15. The CDR3 is 18 amino acids. CDR3 protein: CASSLLTGFRGAAGELFF. CDR3 nucleotides: TGTGCCAGCAGCTTACTGACAGGGTTCCGAGGGGCCGCCGGGGAGCTGTTTTTT.

The rearrangement joins TRBV5-4 to TRBJ2-7; tentative D call: TRBD1 (6 bases). V was pared by 4 bases and J by 4 bases, with 12 bases between. CDR1 is SGHNT and CDR2 is YYREEE in the germline V gene (reference sequence). The CDR3 totals 13 residues. CDR3 region: CASSPTGEYEQYF. CDR3 DNA: TGTGCCAGCAGCCCGACAGGAGAATACGAGCAGTACTTC.

This clone was detected only once. This rearrangement joins TRBV6-1 to TRBJ1-5; the match to TRBD1 covers 7 bases. V trimming: 10 bases; J trimming: 10 bases; junction bases outside the gene matches: 13. From germline, CDR1 is MNHNS and CDR2 SASEGT. The CDR3 is 13 residues long. The CDR3 spells CATSGTVDSPQHF. CDR3 DNA sequence: TGTGCCACCTCCGGGACAGTTGATTCTCCCCAGCATTTT.

The sample holds one count of this clone. V usage is TRBV5-1 and J usage is TRBJ2-7; TRBD2 aligns across 12 bases. Trimming at V came to 2 bases and at J to 6 bases, leaving 6 bases not matched to a gene. CDR1 and CDR2 from the germline V gene are SGHRS and YFSETQ. The CDR3 has 15 amino acids. The CDR3 DNA follows: TGCGCCAGCAGCTTAGAACTAGCGGGAGGAGTCGAGCAGTACTTC. Protein sequence: CASSLELAGGVEQYF.

With respect to this clone: The sample has other DNA sequences that encode this CDR3 too. The genes are TRBV5-1 and TRBJ2-2; D gene uncertain. CDR3 size: 13 residues. Trimming removed 0 bases from V and 4 bases from J, with 4 bases in between. Germline CDR1 SGHRS, CDR2 YFSETQ. The DNA for the CDR3 is TGCGCCAGCAGCTTGGACTCCACCGGGGAGCTGTTTTTT. Residues: CASSLDSTGELFF. Drawing the rest from reference TRBV5-1 and TRBJ2-2, the complete variable domain is KAGVTQTPRYLIKTRGQQVTLSCSPISGHRSVSWYQQTPGQGLQFLFEYFSETQRNKGNFPGRFSGRQFSNSRSEMNVSTLELGDSALYLCASSLDSTGELFFGEGSRLTVL.

Worth noting for this clone: The same CDR3 is also encoded by other DNA sequences in this sample. This chain connects TRBV2 to TRBJ1-1; D call uncertain. Trimming removed 7 bases at V and 0 bases at J, with 3 bases between. Germline V gives CDR1 SNHLY, CDR2 FYNNEI. CDR3 length equals 11 residues. The CDR3 coding sequence is TGTGCCAGCACGTTGAACACTGAAGCTTTCTTT. Amino acid sequence: CASTLNTEAFF.

This CDR3 is CASSSLWGSTYEQYF. DNA of the CDR3: TGTGCCAGCAGTTCTCTTTGGGGGAGCACCTACGAGCAGTACTTC. The chain carries TRBV27 and TRBJ2-7; D possibly matches TRBD1 or TRBD2 (5 bases each). V lost 4 bases, J lost 2 bases, and 15 bases lay in between. In germline, CDR1 is MNHEY, CDR2 SMNVEV (reference sequence). CDR3 size: 15 residues.

This clone was detected only once. The rearrangement joins TRBV19 to TRBJ2-5; 9 bases match TRBD1. CDR1 is LNHDA, CDR2 SQIVND, per germline (reference sequence). V shed 1 base, J shed 5 bases, and the junction held 8 bases outside the gene matches. The CDR3 is 16 residues long. The CDR3 sequence: CASSIAGQGFAETQYF. The CDR3, as DNA: TGTGCCAGTAGTATAGCAGGACAGGGGTTTGCGGAGACCCAGTACTTC.

V usage is TRBV4-3 and J usage is TRBJ2-2, with D perhaps being TRBD1 or TRBD2 (5 bases each). The V and J ends lost 3 bases and 3 bases respectively, with 14 bases between them. Germline CDR1 and CDR2: LGHNA and YSLEER. CDR3 length: 16 amino acids. Here the CDR3 DNA reads TGCGCCAGCAGCCAGGCCCCGGGACCTGACACCGGGGAGCTGTTTTTT. Encoded protein: CASSQAPGPDTGELFF.

The rearrangement uses TRBV14 and TRBJ2-7; D remains ambiguous. This CDR3 is 11 amino acids long. In germline, CDR1 is SGHDN, CDR2 FVKESK. With 6 bases removed from V and 5 bases from J, the gap between germline ends came to 8 bases. The CDR3 DNA reads TGTGCCAGCAGTACGGTCCACGAGCAGTACTTC. Amino acids: CASSTVHEQYF. Supplemented by reference TRBV14 and TRBJ2-7, the full variable domain reads EAGVTQFPSHSVIEKGQTVTLRCDPISGHDNLYWYRRVMGKEIKFLLHFVKESKQDESGMPNNRFLAERTGGTYSTLKVQPAELEDSGVYFCASSTVHEQYFGPGTRLTVT.

The chain carries TRBV19 and TRBJ1-3; D is perhaps TRBD1 (5 bases). Trimming cost V 3 bases and J 4 bases, with 10 bases left between them. The CDR3 runs to 14 residues. Germline lookup yields CDR1 LNHDA and CDR2 SQIVND (reference sequence). Here the CDR3 DNA reads TGTGCCAGTAGTATGACGGGGGACGGAAACACCATATATTTT. Protein: CASSMTGDGNTIYF.

In the case of this clone: It is likely a read error, because the conserved phenylalanine at the end of the CDR3 is missing. It is unclear where the CDR3 begins or ends on the DNA, so no DNA is shown, and the CDR3 is as TCRdb lists it. The rearrangement uses TRBV5-5 and TRBJ1-1. 12 amino acids form the CDR3, both terminal residues included. Germline CDR1 reads SGHKS; CDR2 reads YYEKEE (reference sequence). The CDR3 reads CASSLEGAPPMI.